Presented here are 13 T cell receptor beta chains from one specimen sequenced in a study of cytomegalovirus exposure and HLA in healthy donors. The PCR contained 60 Vbeta and 13 Jbeta primers. The method was immunoSEQ multiplex PCR; TCRdb's version includes in-frame clones alone and lacks a portion of them. The sample includes some 140,000 clones, roughly 79% seen only once; the top ten take about 0.97%. The sequenced sample was PBMCs. The receptor set was obtained from a man aged 18 to 29 in good health and CMV-seronegative.

V gene TRBV5-4 combines with J gene TRBJ1-1; D call uncertain. This CDR3 has 13 amino acids. V gave up 4 bases and J gave up 1 base, with 8 bases separating them. Germline CDR1 is SGHNT and CDR2 is YYREEE (reference sequence). In DNA, the CDR3 is TGTGCCAGCAGCACTAGGTCGAACACTGAAGCTTTCTTT. It yields the protein CASSTRSNTEAFF.

This clone showed up just a few times. The chain links TRBV5-1 to TRBJ1-4; D is perhaps TRBD1 (5 bases). With 2 bases removed from V and 8 bases from J, the gap between germline ends came to 13 bases. Looked up from germline, CDR1 is SGHRS and CDR2 is YFSETQ. This CDR3 is 14 amino acids long. Written as DNA, the CDR3 is TGCGCCAGCAGCTTTGGGGGGGGTTACGAAAAACTGTTTTTT. Protein product: CASSFGGGYEKLFF. Based on the CDR3 plus reference TRBV5-1 and TRBJ1-4, the full variable domain is KAGVTQTPRYLIKTRGQQVTLSCSPISGHRSVSWYQQTPGQGLQFLFEYFSETQRNKGNFPGRFSGRQFSNSRSEMNVSTLELGDSALYLCASSFGGGYEKLFFGSGTQLSVL.

The chain employs TRBV6-6 and TRBJ1-4; 10 bases are shared with TRBD1. The CDR3 extends over 15 amino acids. CDR1 is MNHNY and CDR2 is SVGAGI in the germline V gene (reference sequence). Germline trimming cut 6 bases from V and 7 bases from J; bases unmatched to any gene: 8. CDR3 nucleotides: TGTGCCAGCAGCCGAACCGGGACAGGGGTTGAAAAACTGTTTTTT. Encoded protein: CASSRTGTGVEKLFF.

A single count supports this clone. The chain joins TRBV29-1 to TRBJ1-2; D is undetermined. CDR1 is SQVTM and CDR2 is ANQGSEA in the germline V gene. This CDR3 contains 13 residues. V was cut by 4 bases and J by 8 bases, with 17 bases left in between. CDR3: CSVAPSSVVGYTF. Written as DNA, the CDR3 is TGCAGCGTTGCCCCCTCGTCGGTTGTAGGCTACACCTTC.

This chain links TRBV5-1 with TRBJ2-7; 9 bases fit TRBD1. The CDR3 is 14 residues long. After removal of 0 bases from V and 6 bases from J, the junction contained 4 bases not matched to a gene. CDR1 is SGHRS, CDR2 YFSETQ, per germline. The CDR3 bases are TGCGCCAGCAGCTTGGGGGACAGGGCCAGCGAGCAGTACTTC. Translation gives CASSLGDRASEQYF. The entire variable domain, with the rest obtained from reference TRBV5-1 and TRBJ2-7, is as follows: KAGVTQTPRYLIKTRGQQVTLSCSPISGHRSVSWYQQTPGQGLQFLFEYFSETQRNKGNFPGRFSGRQFSNSRSEMNVSTLELGDSALYLCASSLGDRASEQYFGPGTRLTVT.

The chain is built from TRBV30 and TRBJ2-1, with 9 bases lining up with TRBD1. Per the germline V gene, CDR1 is GTSNPN and CDR2 is SVGIG (reference sequence). The length of the CDR3 is 15 residues. V shed 2 bases and J 9 bases; nucleotides not matched to a gene: 11. The CDR3: CAWSLTGGAGGEQFF. The CDR3 DNA reads TGTGCCTGGAGTTTAACAGGGGGCGCGGGTGGTGAGCAGTTCTTC.

This clone turned up a few times. The genes are TRBV15 and TRBJ2-7, with D hard to call. Trimming removed 5 bases at V and 6 bases at J, with 17 bases between. The germline gives CDR1 LNHNV, CDR2 YYDKDF (reference sequence). The CDR3 consists of 14 residues. CDR3 region: CATSPRVAVTEQYF. The CDR3 region has the DNA TGTGCCACCAGCCCCCGGGTCGCGGTGACCGAGCAGTACTTC.

The chain carries TRBV5-4 and TRBJ1-2; 8 bases map to TRBD1. The CDR3 loop spans 15 amino acids. Per the germline V gene, CDR1 is SGHNT and CDR2 is YYREEE (reference sequence). V lost 0 bases, J lost 3 bases, and 4 bases stayed unmatched. The CDR3 region is CASSLVAGGDYGYTF. CDR3 nucleotides: TGTGCCAGCAGCTTGGTGGCAGGGGGCGACTATGGCTACACCTTC.

The J gene is TRBJ1-2, the V gene TRBV27, with D tentatively TRBD1 (6 bases). V was trimmed by 0 bases and J by 4 bases, leaving 12 bases between them. Germline CDR1 and CDR2: MNHEY and SMNVEV (reference sequence). This CDR3 has 15 amino acids. CDR3 nucleotide sequence: TGTGCCAGCAGTTTATCGTTTACAGGGACCTATGGCTACACCTTC. Residues: CASSLSFTGTYGYTF.

V usage is TRBV19 and J usage is TRBJ1-5; D gene ambiguous. The CDR3 has 17 amino acids. Trimming shortened V by 1 base and J by 0 bases, and 13 bases separated the two germline ends. Germline V gene sequence: CDR1 LNHDA, CDR2 SQIVND (reference sequence). The CDR3 region is CASSIGGFGFSNQPQHF. DNA of the CDR3: TGTGCCAGTAGTATAGGAGGGTTCGGTTTTAGCAATCAGCCCCAGCATTTT.

J is TRBJ2-5 and V is TRBV27; TRBD2 matches 9 bases. This CDR3 comprises 13 residues. V lost 6 bases to trimming and J lost 5 bases; unmatched junction nucleotides: 4. Germline values: CDR1 MNHEY, CDR2 SMNVEV (reference sequence). As DNA, the CDR3 is TGTGCCAGCAGCCGCGGGGGGGCTGAGACCCAGTACTTC. Its translation: CASSRGGAETQYF.

CDR3 coding DNA: TGTGCCAGCACTACCTCCTACGAGCAGTACTTC. It translates to CASTTSYEQYF. V gene TRBV2 combines with J gene TRBJ2-5, with D unclear. The assigned J gene may be wrong: the sequence end matches TRBJ2-7 better. The CDR3 runs to 11 residues. Germline CDR1 reads SNHLY; CDR2 reads FYNNEI.

V and J are TRBV4-1 and TRBJ1-3; 8 bases are a match to TRBD1. V lost 4 bases and J lost 2; bases outside the gene matches: 4. Germline V lookup: CDR1 MGHRA, CDR2 YSYEKL. This CDR3 spans 15 amino acids. The CDR3 here is CASSPSDRAGNTIYF. CDR3 bases: TGCGCCAGCAGCCCGTCGGACAGGGCTGGAAACACCATATATTTT.